Listed below are T cell receptor beta chains from one sample, sequenced in a study of CD8 T cells in Susac syndrome. TCRdb itself ran the immunoSEQ multiplex PCR reads through MiXCR, one entry per CDR3 protein. The sample consists of over 150,000 distinct CDR3 sequences, roughly 96% of them appearing once. Sequencing input: CD4+ T cells from PBMCs. All receptors come from a human donor with multiple sclerosis. Both conserved end residues are part of each CDR3. The D gene is left open where the match is weak. Expanded clones get a size class; other rows say once, few or many, or leave the size out.

clone size: .; J gene: TRBJ2-1; D gene: TRBD2; V gene: TRBV14; CDR3 protein: CASSRLGGGNNEQFF; CDR3 DNA: TGTGCCAGCAGCCGCCTCGGGGGGGGGAACAATGAGCAGTTCTTC
clone size: few; J gene: TRBJ1-5; D gene: .; V gene: TRBV6-1; CDR3 protein: CASSPGEPQHF; CDR3 DNA: TGTGCCAGCAGCCCAGGGGAGCCCCAGCATTTT
clone size: .; J gene: TRBJ1-1; D gene: .; V gene: TRBV30; CDR3 protein: CAWLLGWGRKEAFF; CDR3 DNA: TGTGCCTGGCTGCTTGGGTGGGGGAGGAAGGAAGCTTTCTTT
clone size: .; J gene: TRBJ2-1; D gene: TRBD2; V gene: TRBV7-9; CDR3 protein: CASSLPAGVGNEQFF; CDR3 DNA: TGTGCCAGCAGCTTACCAGCGGGAGTAGGGAATGAGCAGTTCTTC
clone size: .; J gene: TRBJ2-7; D gene: .; V gene: TRBV4-2; CDR3 protein: CASSQNHEQYF; CDR3 DNA: TGTGCCAGCAGCCAAAACCACGAGCAGTACTTC
clone size: .; J gene: TRBJ2-6; D gene: .; V gene: TRBV6-1; CDR3 protein: CASRIRTSSSISGANVLTF; CDR3 DNA: TGTGCCAGCAGAATCAGGACCTCCAGTAGTATTTCTGGGGCCAACGTCCTGACTTTC
clone size: .; J gene: TRBJ1-1; D gene: .; V gene: TRBV3-1; CDR3 protein: CASSQGRLEAFF; CDR3 DNA: TGTGCCAGCAGCCAAGGACGGCTTGAAGCTTTCTTT
clone size: .; J gene: TRBJ1-4; D gene: TRBD1; V gene: TRBV20-1; CDR3 protein: CSAPRTGLMGEKLFF; CDR3 DNA: TGCAGTGCCCCTAGGACAGGGCTAATGGGGGAAAAACTGTTTTTT
clone size: .; J gene: TRBJ2-2; D gene: TRBD2; V gene: TRBV3-1; CDR3 protein: CASRREADTGELFF; CDR3 DNA: TGTGCCAGCCGGCGGGAGGCAGACACCGGGGAGCTGTTTTTT
clone size: .; J gene: TRBJ1-1; D gene: .; V gene: TRBV7-8; CDR3 protein: CASSHLRAGSMNTEAFF; CDR3 DNA: TGTGCCAGCAGCCACTTACGGGCAGGGTCGATGAACACTGAAGCTTTCTTT
clone size: .; J gene: TRBJ2-4; D gene: .; V gene: TRBV30; CDR3 protein: CAWSVTAHIQYF; CDR3 DNA: TGTGCCTGGAGTGTAACGGCCCACATTCAGTACTTC
clone size: .; J gene: TRBJ1-1; D gene: TRBD1; V gene: TRBV5-1; CDR3 protein: CASSPGAGGTGVSMNTEAFF; CDR3 DNA: TGCGCCAGCAGCCCCGGCGCGGGAGGGACAGGGGTTTCCATGAACACTGAAGCTTTCTTT
clone size: .; J gene: TRBJ2-1; D gene: TRBD2; V gene: TRBV5-1; CDR3 protein: CASSSGGHGLSEQFF; CDR3 DNA: TGCGCCAGCAGCTCGGGGGGGCACGGTCTAAGCGAGCAGTTCTTC
clone size: .; J gene: TRBJ2-3; D gene: TRBD2; V gene: TRBV12-3/TRBV12-4; CDR3 protein: CASSLAGSGRTDTQYF; CDR3 DNA: TGTGCCAGCAGTTTAGCGGGTAGCGGGAGGACAGATACGCAGTATTTT
clone size: .; J gene: TRBJ2-7; D gene: .; V gene: TRBV2; CDR3 protein: CASSEATGTEQYF; CDR3 DNA: TGTGCCAGCAGTGAAGCTACGGGAACCGAGCAGTACTTC
clone size: .; J gene: TRBJ2-7; D gene: TRBD1; V gene: TRBV30; CDR3 protein: CAWRRTGASEQYF; CDR3 DNA: TGTGCCTGGAGAAGGACAGGAGCCAGCGAGCAGTACTTC
clone size: .; J gene: TRBJ2-5; D gene: .; V gene: TRBV6-5; CDR3 protein: CASSGEARWWETQYF; CDR3 DNA: TGTGCCAGCAGTGGGGAGGCCCGGTGGTGGGAGACCCAGTACTTC
clone size: .; J gene: TRBJ2-7; D gene: TRBD1; V gene: TRBV4-1; CDR3 protein: CASSQGQGHEQYF; CDR3 DNA: TGCGCCAGCAGCCAGGGACAGGGCCACGAGCAGTACTTC
clone size: .; J gene: TRBJ1-5; D gene: .; V gene: TRBV12-5; CDR3 protein: CASGLERDQPQHF; CDR3 DNA: TGTGCTAGTGGTTTGGAACGGGATCAGCCCCAGCATTTT
clone size: .; J gene: TRBJ1-1; D gene: .; V gene: TRBV7-2; CDR3 protein: CASSLVVGNTEAFF; CDR3 DNA: TGTGCCAGCAGCTTAGTCGTGGGGAACACTGAAGCTTTCTTT
clone size: once; J gene: TRBJ2-7; D gene: TRBD2; V gene: TRBV4-2; CDR3 protein: CASSQGPGLAVNSYEQYF; CDR3 DNA: TGTGCCAGCAGCCAAGGCCCGGGACTAGCGGTTAACTCCTACGAGCAGTACTTC
clone size: once; J gene: TRBJ2-3; D gene: .; V gene: TRBV29-1; CDR3 protein: CSVEGSGPIYF; CDR3 DNA: TGCAGCGTTGAAGGTAGCGGCCCAATTTATTTT
clone size: .; J gene: TRBJ1-1; D gene: TRBD1; V gene: TRBV5-4; CDR3 protein: CASRVGLQGSSEAFF; CDR3 DNA: TGTGCCAGCAGGGTGGGGTTACAGGGGTCCTCTGAAGCTTTCTTT
clone size: .; J gene: TRBJ1-1; D gene: .; V gene: TRBV5-6; CDR3 protein: CASSSGTVMAFF; CDR3 DNA: TGTGCCAGCAGCTCCGGGACGGTGATGGCTTTCTTT
clone size: .; J gene: TRBJ1-5; D gene: TRBD1; V gene: TRBV20-1; CDR3 protein: CSAAVGTGSQPQHF; CDR3 DNA: TGCAGTGCTGCCGTAGGGACAGGGAGTCAGCCCCAGCATTTT
clone size: .; J gene: TRBJ2-3; D gene: .; V gene: TRBV12-3/TRBV12-4; CDR3 protein: CASTPGVTQYF; CDR3 DNA: TGTGCCAGCACTCCGGGGGTTACGCAGTATTTT
clone size: .; J gene: TRBJ1-1; D gene: .; V gene: TRBV20-1; CDR3 protein: CSVESNTEAFF; CDR3 DNA: TGCAGTGTCGAGTCGAACACTGAAGCTTTCTTT
clone size: .; J gene: TRBJ2-7; D gene: TRBD1; V gene: TRBV30; CDR3 protein: CAWTGGYEQYF; CDR3 DNA: TGTGCCTGGACAGGGGGCTACGAGCAGTACTTC
clone size: .; J gene: TRBJ1-2; D gene: .; V gene: TRBV18; CDR3 protein: CASSGRGNYGYTF; CDR3 DNA: TGTGCCAGCTCCGGACGGGGTAACTATGGCTACACCTTC
clone size: .; J gene: TRBJ2-2; D gene: TRBD2; V gene: TRBV5-1; CDR3 protein: CASSLDSGRNRELFF; CDR3 DNA: TGCGCCAGCAGCTTGGATAGCGGGAGAAACCGCGAGCTGTTTTTT
clone size: .; J gene: TRBJ2-7; D gene: .; V gene: TRBV7-2; CDR3 protein: CASSKLALEQYF; CDR3 DNA: TGTGCCAGCAGCAAACTAGCTCTCGAGCAGTACTTC
clone size: .; J gene: TRBJ1-2; D gene: .; V gene: TRBV10-3; CDR3 protein: CAISRTDESYTF; CDR3 DNA: TGTGCCATCAGTAGAACGGACGAGAGCTACACCTTC
clone size: .; J gene: TRBJ2-5; D gene: .; V gene: TRBV12-3/TRBV12-4; CDR3 protein: CASSPGLSGETQYF; CDR3 DNA: TGTGCCAGCAGTCCGGGACTGAGCGGGGAGACCCAGTACTTC
clone size: once; J gene: TRBJ1-1; D gene: .; V gene: TRBV3-1; CDR3 protein: CASSPHLNTEAFF; CDR3 DNA: TGTGCCAGCAGCCCTCACTTGAACACTGAAGCTTTCTTT
clone size: .; J gene: TRBJ1-1; D gene: .; V gene: TRBV20-1; CDR3 protein: CSAPRTEAFF; CDR3 DNA: TGCAGTGCCCCAAGAACTGAAGCTTTCTTT
clone size: .; J gene: TRBJ2-6; D gene: .; V gene: TRBV5-4; CDR3 protein: CASSLRLSGANVLTF; CDR3 DNA: TGTGCCAGCAGCTTGAGACTCTCTGGGGCCAACGTCCTGACTTTC
clone size: once; J gene: TRBJ2-4; D gene: .; V gene: TRBV6-1; CDR3 protein: CASSENWNIQYF; CDR3 DNA: TGTGCCAGCAGTGAAAACTGGAACATTCAGTACTTC
clone size: .; J gene: TRBJ2-5; D gene: .; V gene: TRBV11-2; CDR3 protein: CASSPGGYLETQYF; CDR3 DNA: TGTGCCAGCAGCCCAGGAGGGTACTTGGAGACCCAGTACTTC
clone size: .; J gene: TRBJ2-1; D gene: TRBD2; V gene: TRBV18; CDR3 protein: CASSPPKAGADTEQFF; CDR3 DNA: TGTGCCAGCTCACCACCGAAAGCGGGGGCGGATACTGAGCAGTTCTTC
clone size: .; J gene: TRBJ2-3; D gene: .; V gene: TRBV25-1; CDR3 protein: CASTIADTQYF; CDR3 DNA: TGTGCCAGCACAATAGCAGATACGCAGTATTTT